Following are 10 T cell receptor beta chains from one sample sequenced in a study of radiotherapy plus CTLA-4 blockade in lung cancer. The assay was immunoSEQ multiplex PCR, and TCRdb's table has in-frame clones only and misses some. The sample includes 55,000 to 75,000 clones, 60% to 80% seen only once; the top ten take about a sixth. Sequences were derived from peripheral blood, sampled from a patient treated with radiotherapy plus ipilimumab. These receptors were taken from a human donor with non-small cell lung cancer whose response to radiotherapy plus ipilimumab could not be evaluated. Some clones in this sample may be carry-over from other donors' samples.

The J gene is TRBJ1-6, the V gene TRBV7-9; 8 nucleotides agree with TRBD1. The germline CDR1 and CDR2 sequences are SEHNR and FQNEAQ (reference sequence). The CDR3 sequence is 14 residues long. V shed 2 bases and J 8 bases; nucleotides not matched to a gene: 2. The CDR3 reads CASSLNRGYSPLHF. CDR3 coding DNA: TGTGCCAGCAGCTTAAACAGGGGGTATTCACCCCTCCACTTT. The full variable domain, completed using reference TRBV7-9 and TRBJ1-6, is DTGVSQNPRHKITKRGQNVTFRCDPISEHNRLYWYRQTLGQGPEFLTYFQNEAQLEKSRLLSDRFSAERPKGSFSTLEIQRTEQGDSAMYLCASSLNRGYSPLHFGNGTRLTVT.

The CDR3 DNA is TGTGCCAGCAGCTTGTGGGGAGGCACTGAAGCTTTCTTT. Its translation: CASSLWGGTEAFF. V gene TRBV5-6 combines with J gene TRBJ1-1; the D is unclear. Germline V gene sequence: CDR1 SGHDT, CDR2 YYEEEE. V was pared by 1 base and J by 4 bases, with 8 bases between. The CDR3 has 13 residues.

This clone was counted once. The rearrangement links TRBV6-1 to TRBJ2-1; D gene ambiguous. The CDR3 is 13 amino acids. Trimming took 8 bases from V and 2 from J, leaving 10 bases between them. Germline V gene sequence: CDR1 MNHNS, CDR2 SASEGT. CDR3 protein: CASAQSTYNEQFF. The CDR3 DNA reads TGTGCCAGCGCCCAGTCGACCTACAATGAGCAGTTCTTC.

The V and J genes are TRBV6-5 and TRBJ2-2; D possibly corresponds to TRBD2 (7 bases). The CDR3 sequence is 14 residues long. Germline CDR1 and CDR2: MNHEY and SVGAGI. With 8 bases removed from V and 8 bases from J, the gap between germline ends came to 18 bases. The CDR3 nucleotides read TGTGCCAGCGGGGAGGGGGGGCCAACGGGGGAGCTGTTTTTT. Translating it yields CASGEGGPTGELFF.

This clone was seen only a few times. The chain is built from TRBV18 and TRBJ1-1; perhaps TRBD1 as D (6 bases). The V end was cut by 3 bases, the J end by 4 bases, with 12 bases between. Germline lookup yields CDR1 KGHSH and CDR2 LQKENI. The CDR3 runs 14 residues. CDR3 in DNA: TGTGCCAGCTCACCCCAGGGGTTGGGCACTGAAGCTTTCTTT. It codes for CASSPQGLGTEAFF.

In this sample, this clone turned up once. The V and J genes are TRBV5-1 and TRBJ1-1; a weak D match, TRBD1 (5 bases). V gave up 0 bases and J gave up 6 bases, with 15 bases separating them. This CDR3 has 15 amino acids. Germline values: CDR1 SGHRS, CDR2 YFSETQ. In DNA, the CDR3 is TGCGCCAGCAGCTTGGGGTTCCCAGGGCCCCCTGAAGCTTTCTTT. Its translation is CASSLGFPGPPEAFF.

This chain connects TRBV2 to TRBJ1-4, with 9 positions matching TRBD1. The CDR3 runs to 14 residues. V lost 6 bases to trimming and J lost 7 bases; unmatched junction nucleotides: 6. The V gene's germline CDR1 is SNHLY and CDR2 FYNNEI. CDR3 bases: TGTGCCAGCAGGACAGGGGGTATGGGTGAAAAACTGTTTTTT. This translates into CASRTGGMGEKLFF.

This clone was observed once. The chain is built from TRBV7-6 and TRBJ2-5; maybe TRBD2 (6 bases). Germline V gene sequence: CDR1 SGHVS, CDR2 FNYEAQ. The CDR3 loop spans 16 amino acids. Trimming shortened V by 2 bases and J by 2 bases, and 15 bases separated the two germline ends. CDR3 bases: TGTGCCAGCAGCTTATCGGCGGGGATACAACAAGAGACCCAGTACTTC. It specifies CASSLSAGIQQETQYF.

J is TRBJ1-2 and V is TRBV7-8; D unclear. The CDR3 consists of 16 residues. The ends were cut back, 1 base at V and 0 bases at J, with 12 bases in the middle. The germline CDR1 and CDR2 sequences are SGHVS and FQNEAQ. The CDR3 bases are TGTGCCAGCAGCTTAGGCCCTCCAATAGCTAACTATGGCTACACCTTC. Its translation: CASSLGPPIANYGYTF. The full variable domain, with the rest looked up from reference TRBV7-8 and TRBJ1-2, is GAGVSQSPRYKVAKRGQDVALRCDPISGHVSLFWYQQALGQGPEFLTYFQNEAQLDKSGLPSDRFFAERPEGSVSTLKIQRTQQEDSAVYLCASSLGPPIANYGYTFGSGTRLTVV.

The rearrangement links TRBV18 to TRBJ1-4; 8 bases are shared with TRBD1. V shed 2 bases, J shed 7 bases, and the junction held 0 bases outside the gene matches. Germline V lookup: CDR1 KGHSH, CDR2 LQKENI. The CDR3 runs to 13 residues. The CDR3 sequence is CASSPDRGEKLFF. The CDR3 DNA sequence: TGTGCCAGCTCACCAGACAGGGGTGAAAAACTGTTTTTT. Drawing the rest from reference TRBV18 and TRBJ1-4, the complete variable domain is NAGVMQNPRHLVRRRGQEARLRCSPMKGHSHVYWYRQLPEEGLKFMVYLQKENIIDESGMPKERFSAEFPKEGPSILRIQQVVRGDSAAYFCASSPDRGEKLFFGSGTQLSVL.